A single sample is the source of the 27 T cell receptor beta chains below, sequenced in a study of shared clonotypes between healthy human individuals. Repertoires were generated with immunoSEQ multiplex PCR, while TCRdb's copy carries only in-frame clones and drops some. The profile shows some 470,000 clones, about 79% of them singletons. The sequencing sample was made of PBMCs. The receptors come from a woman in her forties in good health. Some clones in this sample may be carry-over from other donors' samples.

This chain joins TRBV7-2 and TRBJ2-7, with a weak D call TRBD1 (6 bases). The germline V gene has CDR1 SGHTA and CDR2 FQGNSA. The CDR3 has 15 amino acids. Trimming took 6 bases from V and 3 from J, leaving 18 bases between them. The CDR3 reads CASSYTADSFYEQYF. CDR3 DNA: TGTGCCAGCAGTTACACCGCGGACAGTTTCTACGAGCAGTACTTC.

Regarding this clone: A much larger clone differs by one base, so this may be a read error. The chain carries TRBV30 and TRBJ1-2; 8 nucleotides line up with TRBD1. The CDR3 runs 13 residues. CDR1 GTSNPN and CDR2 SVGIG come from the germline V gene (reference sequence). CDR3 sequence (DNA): TGTGCCCGGAGTGCCCTACAGGGGGGAGGCTACACCTTC. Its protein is CARSALQGGGYTF.

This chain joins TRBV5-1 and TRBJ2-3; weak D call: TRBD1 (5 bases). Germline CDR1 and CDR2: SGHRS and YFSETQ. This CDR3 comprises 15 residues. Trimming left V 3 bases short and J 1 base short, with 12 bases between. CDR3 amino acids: CASSSGHTRTDTQYF. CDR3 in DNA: TGCGCCAGCAGCTCCGGACACACTCGCACAGATACGCAGTATTTT.

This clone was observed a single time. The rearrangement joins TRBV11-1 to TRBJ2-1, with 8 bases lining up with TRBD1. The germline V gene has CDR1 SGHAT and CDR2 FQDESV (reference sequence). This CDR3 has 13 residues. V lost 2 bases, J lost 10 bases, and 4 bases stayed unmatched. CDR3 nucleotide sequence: TGTGCCAGCAGCTTAAGAGACAGGGGCGAGCAGTTCTTC. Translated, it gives CASSLRDRGEQFF.

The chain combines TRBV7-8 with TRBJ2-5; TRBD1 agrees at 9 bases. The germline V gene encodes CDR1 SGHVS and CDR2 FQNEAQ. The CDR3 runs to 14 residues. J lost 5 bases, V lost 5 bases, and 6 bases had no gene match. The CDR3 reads CASSLPTGGETQYF. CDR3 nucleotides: TGTGCCAGCAGCCTCCCGACAGGGGGGGAGACCCAGTACTTC.

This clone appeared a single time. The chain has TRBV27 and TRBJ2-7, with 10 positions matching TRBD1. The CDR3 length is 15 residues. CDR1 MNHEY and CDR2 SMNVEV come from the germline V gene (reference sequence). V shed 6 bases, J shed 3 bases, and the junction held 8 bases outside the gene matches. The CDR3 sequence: CASRITRDRGYEQYF. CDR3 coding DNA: TGTGCCAGCAGAATAACTCGGGACAGGGGCTACGAGCAGTACTTC.

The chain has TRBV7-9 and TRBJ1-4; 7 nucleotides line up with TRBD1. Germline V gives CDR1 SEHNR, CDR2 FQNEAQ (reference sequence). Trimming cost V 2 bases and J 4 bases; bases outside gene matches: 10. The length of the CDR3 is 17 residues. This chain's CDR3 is CASSLSPPGQLNEKLFF. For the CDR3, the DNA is TGTGCCAGCAGCTTAAGCCCCCCGGGACAGCTTAATGAAAAACTGTTTTTT.

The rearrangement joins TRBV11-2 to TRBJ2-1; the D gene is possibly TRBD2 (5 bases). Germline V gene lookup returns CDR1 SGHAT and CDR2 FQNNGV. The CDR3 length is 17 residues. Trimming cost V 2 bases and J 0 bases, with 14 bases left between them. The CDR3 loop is CASSLSGYSGSYNEQFF. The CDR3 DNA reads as TGTGCCAGCAGCTTATCGGGGTATTCTGGCTCCTACAATGAGCAGTTCTTC.

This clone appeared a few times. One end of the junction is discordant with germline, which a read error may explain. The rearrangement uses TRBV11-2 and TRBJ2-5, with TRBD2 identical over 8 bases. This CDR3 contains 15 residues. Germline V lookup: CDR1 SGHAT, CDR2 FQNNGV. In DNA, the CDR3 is TGCGCCAGCAGCTTAGGGTCGCTAGCGGGAGAGACCCAGTACTTC. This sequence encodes CASSLGSLAGETQYF.

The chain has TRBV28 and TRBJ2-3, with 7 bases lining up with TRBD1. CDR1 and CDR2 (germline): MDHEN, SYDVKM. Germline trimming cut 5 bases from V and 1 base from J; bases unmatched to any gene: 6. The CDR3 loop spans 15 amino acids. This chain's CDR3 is CASSRPGQGTDTQYF. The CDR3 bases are TGTGCCAGCAGTCGACCCGGACAGGGCACAGATACGCAGTATTTT.

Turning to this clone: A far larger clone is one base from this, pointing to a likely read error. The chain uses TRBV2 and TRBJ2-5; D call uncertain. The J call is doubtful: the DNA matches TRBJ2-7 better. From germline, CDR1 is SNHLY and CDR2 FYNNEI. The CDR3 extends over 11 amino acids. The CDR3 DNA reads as TGTGCCAGCAGTGAAATGACCGAGCAGTACTTC. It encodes CASSEMTEQYF.

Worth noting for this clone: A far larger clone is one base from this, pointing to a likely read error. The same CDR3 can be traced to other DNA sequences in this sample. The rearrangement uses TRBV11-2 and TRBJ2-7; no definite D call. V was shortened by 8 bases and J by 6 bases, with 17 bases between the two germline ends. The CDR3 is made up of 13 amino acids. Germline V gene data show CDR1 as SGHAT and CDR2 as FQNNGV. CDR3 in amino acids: CASGGRAISEQYF. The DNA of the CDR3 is TGTGCCAGCGGCGGAAGGGCCATCAGCGAGCAGTACTTC.

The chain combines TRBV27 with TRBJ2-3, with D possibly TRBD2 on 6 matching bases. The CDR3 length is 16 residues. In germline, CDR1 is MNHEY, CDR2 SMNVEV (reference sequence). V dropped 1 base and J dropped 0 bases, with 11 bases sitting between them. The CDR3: CASSLLISGSTDTQYF. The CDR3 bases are TGTGCCAGCAGTTTATTGATCAGCGGGAGCACAGATACGCAGTATTTT.

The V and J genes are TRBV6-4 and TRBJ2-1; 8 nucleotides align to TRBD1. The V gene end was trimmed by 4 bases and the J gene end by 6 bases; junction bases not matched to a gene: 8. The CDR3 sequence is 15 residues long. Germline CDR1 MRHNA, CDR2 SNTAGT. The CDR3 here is CASSVDRGSFNEQFF. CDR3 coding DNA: TGTGCCAGCAGTGTTGACAGGGGTAGCTTCAATGAGCAGTTCTTC.

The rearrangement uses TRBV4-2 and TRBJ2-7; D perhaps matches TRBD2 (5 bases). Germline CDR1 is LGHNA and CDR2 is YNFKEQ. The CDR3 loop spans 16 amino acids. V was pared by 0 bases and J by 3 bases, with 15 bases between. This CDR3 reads CASSQDLTADFYEQYF. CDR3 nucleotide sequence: TGTGCCAGCAGCCAAGATCTCACTGCGGACTTCTACGAGCAGTACTTC.

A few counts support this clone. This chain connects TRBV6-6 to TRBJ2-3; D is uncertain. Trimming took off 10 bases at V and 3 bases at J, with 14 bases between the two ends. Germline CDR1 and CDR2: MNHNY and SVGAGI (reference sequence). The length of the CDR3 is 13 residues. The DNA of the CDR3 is TGTGCCACTATTTCCCCTGGGACAGATACGCAGTATTTT. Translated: CATISPGTDTQYF.

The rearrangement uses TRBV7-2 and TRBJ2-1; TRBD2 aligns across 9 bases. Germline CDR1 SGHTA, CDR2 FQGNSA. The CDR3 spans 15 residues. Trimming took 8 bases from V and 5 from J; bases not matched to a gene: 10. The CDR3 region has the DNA TGTGCCAGCCGAACGGCGGGAGGGCCGAACAATGAGCAGTTCTTC. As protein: CASRTAGGPNNEQFF. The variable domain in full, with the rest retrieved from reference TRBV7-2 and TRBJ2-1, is GAGVSQSPSNKVTEKGKDVELRCDPISGHTALYWYRQSLGQGLEFLIYFQGNSAPDKSGLPSDRFSAERTGGSVSTLTIQRTQQEDSAVYLCASRTAGGPNNEQFFGPGTRLTVL.

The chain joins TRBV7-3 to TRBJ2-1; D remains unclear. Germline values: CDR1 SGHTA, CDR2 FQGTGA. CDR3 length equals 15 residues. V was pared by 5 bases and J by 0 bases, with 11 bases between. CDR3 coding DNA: TGTGCCAGCAGCGCCTACAAAAGCTCCTACAATGAGCAGTTCTTC. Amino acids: CASSAYKSSYNEQFF.

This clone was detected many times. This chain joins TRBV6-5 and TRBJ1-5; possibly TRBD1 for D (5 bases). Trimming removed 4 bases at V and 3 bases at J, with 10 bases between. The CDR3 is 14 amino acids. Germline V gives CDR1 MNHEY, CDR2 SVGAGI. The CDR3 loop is CASSWGRNNQPQHF. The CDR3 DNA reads TGTGCCAGCAGTTGGGGACGGAACAATCAGCCCCAGCATTTT.

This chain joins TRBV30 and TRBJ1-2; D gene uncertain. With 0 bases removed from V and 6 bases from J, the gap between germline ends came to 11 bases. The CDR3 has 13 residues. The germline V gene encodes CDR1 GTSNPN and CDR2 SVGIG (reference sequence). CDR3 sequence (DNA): TGTGCCTGGAGTGTAGGGCTAATGAATGGCTACACCTTC. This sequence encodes CAWSVGLMNGYTF. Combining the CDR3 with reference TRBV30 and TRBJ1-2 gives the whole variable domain SQTIHQWPATLVQPVGSPLSLECTVEGTSNPNLYWYRQAAGRGLQLLFYSVGIGQISSEVPQNLSASRPQDRQFILSSKKLLLSDSGFYLCAWSVGLMNGYTFGSGTRLTVV.

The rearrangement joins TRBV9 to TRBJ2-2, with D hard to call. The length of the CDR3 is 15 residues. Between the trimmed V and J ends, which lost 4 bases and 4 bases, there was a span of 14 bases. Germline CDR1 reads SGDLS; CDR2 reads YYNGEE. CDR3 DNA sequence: TGTGCCAGCAGCCTGCGCCAAGTTGGCACCGGGGAGCTGTTTTTT. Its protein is CASSLRQVGTGELFF. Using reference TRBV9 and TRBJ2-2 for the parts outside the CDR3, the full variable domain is DSGVTQTPKHLITATGQRVTLRCSPRSGDLSVYWYQQSLDQGLQFLIQYYNGEERAKGNILERFSAQQFPDLHSELNLSSLELGDSALYFCASSLRQVGTGELFFGEGSRLTVL.

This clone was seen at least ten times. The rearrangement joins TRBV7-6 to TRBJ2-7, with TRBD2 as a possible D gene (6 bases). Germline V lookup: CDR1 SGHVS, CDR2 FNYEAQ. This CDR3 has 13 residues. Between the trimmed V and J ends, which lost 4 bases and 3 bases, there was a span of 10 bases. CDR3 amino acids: CASSSPGLYEQYF. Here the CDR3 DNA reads TGTGCCAGCAGCTCTCCGGGACTCTACGAGCAGTACTTC.

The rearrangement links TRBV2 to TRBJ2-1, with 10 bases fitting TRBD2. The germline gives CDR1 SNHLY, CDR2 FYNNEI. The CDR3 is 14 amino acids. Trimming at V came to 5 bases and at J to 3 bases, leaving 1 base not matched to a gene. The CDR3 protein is CASSQREGYNEQFF. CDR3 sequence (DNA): TGTGCCAGCAGTCAGCGGGAGGGCTACAATGAGCAGTTCTTC.

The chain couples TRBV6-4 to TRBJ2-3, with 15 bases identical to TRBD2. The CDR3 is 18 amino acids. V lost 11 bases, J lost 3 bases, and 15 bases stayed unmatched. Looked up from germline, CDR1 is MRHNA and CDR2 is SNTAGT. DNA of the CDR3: TGTGCCTGCCTAGAGGGACTAGCGGGAGGCGTCGGGACAGATACGCAGTATTTT. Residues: CACLEGLAGGVGTDTQYF.

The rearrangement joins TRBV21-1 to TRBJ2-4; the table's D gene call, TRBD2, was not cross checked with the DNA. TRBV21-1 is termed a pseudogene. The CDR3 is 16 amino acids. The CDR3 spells CASSRASGRTKNIQYF. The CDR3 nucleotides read TGTGCCAGCAGCAGAGCGAGCGGGAGGACCAAAAACATTCAGTACTTC.

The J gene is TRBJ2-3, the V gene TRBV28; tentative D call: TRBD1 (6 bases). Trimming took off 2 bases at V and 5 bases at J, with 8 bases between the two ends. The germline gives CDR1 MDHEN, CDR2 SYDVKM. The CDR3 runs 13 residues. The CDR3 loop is CASSLEDRDTQYF. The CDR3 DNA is TGTGCCAGCAGTTTAGAGGACAGAGATACGCAGTATTTT.

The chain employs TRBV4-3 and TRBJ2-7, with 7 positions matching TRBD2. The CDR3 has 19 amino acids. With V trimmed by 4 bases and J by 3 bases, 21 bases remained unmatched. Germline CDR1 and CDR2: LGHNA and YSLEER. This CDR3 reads CASSRQQTVPAGEVYEQYF. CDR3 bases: TGCGCCAGCAGCCGACAACAGACAGTTCCGGCGGGAGAGGTCTACGAGCAGTACTTC.